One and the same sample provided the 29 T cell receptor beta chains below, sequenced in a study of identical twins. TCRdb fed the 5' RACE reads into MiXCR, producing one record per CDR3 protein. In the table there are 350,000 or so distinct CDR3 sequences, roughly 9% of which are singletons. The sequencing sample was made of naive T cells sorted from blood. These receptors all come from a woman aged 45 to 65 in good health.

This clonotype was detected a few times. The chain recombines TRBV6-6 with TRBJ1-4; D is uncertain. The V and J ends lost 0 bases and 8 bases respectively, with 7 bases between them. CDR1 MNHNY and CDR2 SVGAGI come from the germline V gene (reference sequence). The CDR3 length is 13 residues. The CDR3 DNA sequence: TGTGCCAGCAGTTACTCTCCGCCCGAAAAACTGTTTTTT. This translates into CASSYSPPEKLFF.

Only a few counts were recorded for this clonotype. The CDR3 DNA sequence: TGCGCCAGCAGCTTGGCCGGGACAGGGATTCGGGAGACCCAGTACTTC. As protein: CASSLAGTGIRETQYF. The chain couples TRBV5-1 to TRBJ2-5; 9 bases align to TRBD1. This CDR3 has 16 residues. In germline, CDR1 is SGHRS, CDR2 YFSETQ. The trim removed 0 bases at V and 5 bases at J, leaving 8 bases unmatched.

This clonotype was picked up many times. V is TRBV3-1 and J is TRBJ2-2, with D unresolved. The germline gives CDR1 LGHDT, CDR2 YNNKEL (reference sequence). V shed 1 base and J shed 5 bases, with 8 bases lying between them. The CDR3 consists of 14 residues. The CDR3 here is CASSQVGKTGELFF. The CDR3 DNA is TGTGCCAGCAGCCAAGTGGGGAAAACCGGGGAGCTGTTTTTT.

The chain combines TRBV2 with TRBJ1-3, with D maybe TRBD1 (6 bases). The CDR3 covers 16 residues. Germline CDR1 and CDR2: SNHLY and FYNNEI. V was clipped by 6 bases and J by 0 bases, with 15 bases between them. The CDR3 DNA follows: TGTGCCAGCAGCGTAATCCTGGGGGCCTCTGGAAACACCATATATTTT. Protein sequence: CASSVILGASGNTIYF.

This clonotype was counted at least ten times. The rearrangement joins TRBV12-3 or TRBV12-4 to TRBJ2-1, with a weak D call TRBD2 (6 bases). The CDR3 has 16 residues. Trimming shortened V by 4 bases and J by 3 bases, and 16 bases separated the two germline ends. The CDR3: CASSSPPGLDYNEQFF. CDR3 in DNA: TGTGCCAGCAGTTCACCGCCGGGACTGGACTACAATGAGCAGTTCTTC.

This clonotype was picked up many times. CDR3 residues: CASSSRKGELFF. CDR3 bases: TGCGCCAGCAGCTCCCGTAAAGGGGAGCTGTTTTTT. The rearrangement joins TRBV5-1 to TRBJ2-2; D is unclear. V was clipped by 3 bases and J by 8 bases, with 8 bases between them. The germline gives CDR1 SGHRS, CDR2 YFSETQ. This CDR3 has 12 amino acids.

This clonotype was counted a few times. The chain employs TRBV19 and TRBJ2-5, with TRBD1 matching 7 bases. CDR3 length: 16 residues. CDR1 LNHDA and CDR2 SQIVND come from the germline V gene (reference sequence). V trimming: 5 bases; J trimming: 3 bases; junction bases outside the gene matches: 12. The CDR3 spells CASSLGTVRPEETQYF. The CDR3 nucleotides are TGTGCCAGTAGTCTAGGGACAGTGAGGCCGGAAGAGACCCAGTACTTC.

The DNA of the CDR3 is TGTGCCACCAGTGATACCTGGGACAGATTGAACACCGGGGAGCTGTTTTTT. This encodes CATSDTWDRLNTGELFF. The chain recombines TRBV24-1 with TRBJ2-2; TRBD1 matches at 7 bases. This CDR3 has 17 residues. Germline CDR1 reads KGHDR; CDR2 reads SFDVKD. Unmatched junction bases numbered 7, after V lost 3 bases and J lost 1 base.

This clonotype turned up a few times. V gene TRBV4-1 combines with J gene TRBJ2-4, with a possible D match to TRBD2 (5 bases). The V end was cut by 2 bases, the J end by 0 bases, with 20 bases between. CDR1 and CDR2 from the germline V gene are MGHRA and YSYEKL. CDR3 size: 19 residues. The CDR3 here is CASSQFISERYGAKNIQYF. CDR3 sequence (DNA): TGCGCCAGCAGCCAATTTATCAGTGAGCGGTACGGAGCCAAAAACATTCAGTACTTC.

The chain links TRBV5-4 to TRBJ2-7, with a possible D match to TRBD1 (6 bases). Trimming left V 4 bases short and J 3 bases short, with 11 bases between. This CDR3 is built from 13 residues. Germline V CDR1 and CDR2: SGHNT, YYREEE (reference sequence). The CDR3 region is CASSRDTDYEQYV. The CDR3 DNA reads TGTGCCAGCAGCCGGGACACCGACTACGAGCAGTACGTC.

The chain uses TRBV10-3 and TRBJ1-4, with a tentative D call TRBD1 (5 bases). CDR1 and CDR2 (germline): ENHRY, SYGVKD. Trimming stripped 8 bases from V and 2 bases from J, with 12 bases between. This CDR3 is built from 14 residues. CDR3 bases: TGTGCCATCGGCCAGGGTGCGACTAATGAAAAACTGTTTTTT. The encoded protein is CAIGQGATNEKLFF.

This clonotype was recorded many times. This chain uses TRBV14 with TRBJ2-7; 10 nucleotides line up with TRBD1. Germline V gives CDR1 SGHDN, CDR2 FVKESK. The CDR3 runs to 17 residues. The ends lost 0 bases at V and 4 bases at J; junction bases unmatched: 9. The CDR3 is CASSQEDTGTGAYEQYF. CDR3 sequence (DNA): TGTGCCAGCAGCCAAGAGGACACCGGGACAGGGGCTTACGAGCAGTACTTC.

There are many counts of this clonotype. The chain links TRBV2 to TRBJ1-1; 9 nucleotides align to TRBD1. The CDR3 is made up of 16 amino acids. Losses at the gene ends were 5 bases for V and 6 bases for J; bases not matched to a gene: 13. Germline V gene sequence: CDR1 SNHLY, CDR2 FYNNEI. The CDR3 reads CASSFLVTGGRAEAFF. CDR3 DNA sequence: TGTGCCAGCAGTTTTCTAGTAACAGGGGGCAGGGCTGAAGCTTTCTTT.

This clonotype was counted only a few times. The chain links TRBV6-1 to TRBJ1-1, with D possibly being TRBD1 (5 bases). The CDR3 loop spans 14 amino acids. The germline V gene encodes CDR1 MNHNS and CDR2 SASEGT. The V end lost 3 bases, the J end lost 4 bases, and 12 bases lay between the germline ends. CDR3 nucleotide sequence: TGTGCCAGCAGTGATAGTCAGGGTGTCACTGAAGCTTTCTTT. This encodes CASSDSQGVTEAFF.

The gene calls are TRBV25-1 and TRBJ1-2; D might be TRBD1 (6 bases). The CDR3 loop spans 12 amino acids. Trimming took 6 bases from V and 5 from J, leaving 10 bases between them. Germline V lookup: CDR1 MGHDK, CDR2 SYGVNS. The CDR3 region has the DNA TGTGCCAGCAGGAAGGGGGATTATGGCTACACCTTC. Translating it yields CASRKGDYGYTF.

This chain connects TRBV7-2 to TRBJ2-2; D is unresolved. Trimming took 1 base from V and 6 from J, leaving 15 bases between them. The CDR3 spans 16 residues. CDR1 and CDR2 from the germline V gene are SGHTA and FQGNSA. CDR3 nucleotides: TGTGCCAGCAGCTTAGTGGCACTTCAATGGCCCGGGGAGCTGTTTTTT. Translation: CASSLVALQWPGELFF.

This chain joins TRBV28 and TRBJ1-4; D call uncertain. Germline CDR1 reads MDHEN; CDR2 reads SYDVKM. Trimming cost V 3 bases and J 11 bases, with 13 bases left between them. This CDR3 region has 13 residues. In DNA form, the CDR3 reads TGTGCCAGCAGTTTCCCCCCAGGAAACAAACTGTTTTTT. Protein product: CASSFPPGNKLFF.

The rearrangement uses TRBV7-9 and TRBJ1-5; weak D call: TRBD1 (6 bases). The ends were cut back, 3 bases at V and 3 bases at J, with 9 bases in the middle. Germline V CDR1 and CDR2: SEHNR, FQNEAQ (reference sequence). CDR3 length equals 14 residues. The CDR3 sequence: CASSFGQLNQPQHF. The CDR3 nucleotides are TGTGCCAGCAGCTTCGGACAGCTCAATCAGCCCCAGCATTTT.

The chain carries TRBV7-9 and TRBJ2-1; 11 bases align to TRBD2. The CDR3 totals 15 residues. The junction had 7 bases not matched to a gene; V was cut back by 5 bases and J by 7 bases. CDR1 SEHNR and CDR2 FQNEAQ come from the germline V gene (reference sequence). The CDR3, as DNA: TGTGCCAGCAGCCAACTAGCGGGAGCTCTAAATGAGCAGTTCTTC. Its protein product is CASSQLAGALNEQFF.

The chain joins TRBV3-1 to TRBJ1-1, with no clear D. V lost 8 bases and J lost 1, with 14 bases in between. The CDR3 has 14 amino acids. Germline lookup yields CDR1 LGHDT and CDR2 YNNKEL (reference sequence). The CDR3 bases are TGTGCCAGCGGCAAAGGACTGGAGAACACTGAAGCTTTCTTT. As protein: CASGKGLENTEAFF.

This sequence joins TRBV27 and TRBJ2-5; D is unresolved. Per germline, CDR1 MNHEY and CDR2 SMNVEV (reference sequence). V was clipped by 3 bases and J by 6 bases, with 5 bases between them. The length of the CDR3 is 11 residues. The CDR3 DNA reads TGTGCCAGCAGTTTGGCGCAGACCCAGTACTTC. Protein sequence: CASSLAQTQYF.

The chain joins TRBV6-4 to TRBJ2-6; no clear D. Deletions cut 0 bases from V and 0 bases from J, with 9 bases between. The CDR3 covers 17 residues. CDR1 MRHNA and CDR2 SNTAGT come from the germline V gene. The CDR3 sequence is CASSDSGSHSGANVLTF. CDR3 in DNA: TGTGCCAGCAGTGACTCGGGCAGCCACTCTGGGGCCAACGTCCTGACTTTC.

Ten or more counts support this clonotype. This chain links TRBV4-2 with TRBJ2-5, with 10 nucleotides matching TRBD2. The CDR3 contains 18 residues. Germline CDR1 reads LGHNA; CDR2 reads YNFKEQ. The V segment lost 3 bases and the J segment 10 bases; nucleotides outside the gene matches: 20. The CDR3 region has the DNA TGTGCCAGCAGCCACTTAACACTTCGGACTAGCGGAAAAACCAACCAGTACTTC. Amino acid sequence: CASSHLTLRTSGKTNQYF.

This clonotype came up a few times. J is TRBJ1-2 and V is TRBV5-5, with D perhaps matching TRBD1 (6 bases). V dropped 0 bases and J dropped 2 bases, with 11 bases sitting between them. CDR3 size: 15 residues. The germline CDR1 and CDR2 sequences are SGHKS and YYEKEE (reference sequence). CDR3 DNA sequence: TGTGCCAGCAGCTTGGATCCGGGGGCGAACTATGGCTACACCTTC. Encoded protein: CASSLDPGANYGYTF.

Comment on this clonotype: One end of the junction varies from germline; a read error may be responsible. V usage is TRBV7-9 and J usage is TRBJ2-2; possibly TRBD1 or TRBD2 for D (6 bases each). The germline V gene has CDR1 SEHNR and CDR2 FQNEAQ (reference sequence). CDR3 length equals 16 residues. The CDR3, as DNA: TGTGCCAGCAGCTTGAGAGGCGGGACAAGCACCAGGGAGCTGTTTTTT. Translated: CASSLRGGTSTRELFF.

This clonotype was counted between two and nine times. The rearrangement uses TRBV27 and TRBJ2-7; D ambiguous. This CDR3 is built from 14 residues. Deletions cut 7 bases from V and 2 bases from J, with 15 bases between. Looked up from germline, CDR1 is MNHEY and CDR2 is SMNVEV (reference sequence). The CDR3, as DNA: TGTGCCAGCACTCTAAGCTACGGCCCCTACGAGCAGTACTTC. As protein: CASTLSYGPYEQYF.

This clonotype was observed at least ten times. The CDR3 here is CASSSRDRRPYEQYF. CDR3 bases: TGTGCCAGTAGTTCCCGGGACAGGCGCCCCTACGAGCAGTACTTC. The chain couples TRBV19 to TRBJ2-7; 8 bases match TRBD1. The germline V gene encodes CDR1 LNHDA and CDR2 SQIVND (reference sequence). This CDR3 region has 15 residues. V trimming: 5 bases; J trimming: 2 bases; junction bases outside the gene matches: 8.

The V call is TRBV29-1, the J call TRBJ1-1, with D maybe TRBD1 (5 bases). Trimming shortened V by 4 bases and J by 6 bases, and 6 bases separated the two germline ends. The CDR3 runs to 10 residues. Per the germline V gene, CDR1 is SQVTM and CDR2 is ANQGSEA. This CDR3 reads CSVGGSEAFF. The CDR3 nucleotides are TGCAGCGTTGGGGGCTCTGAAGCTTTCTTT. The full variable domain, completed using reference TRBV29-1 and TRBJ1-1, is SAVISQKPSRDICQRGTSLTIQCQVDSQVTMMFWYRQQPGQSLTLIATANQGSEATYESGFVIDKFPISRPNLTFSTLTVSNMSPEDSSIYLCSVGGSEAFFGQGTRLTVV.

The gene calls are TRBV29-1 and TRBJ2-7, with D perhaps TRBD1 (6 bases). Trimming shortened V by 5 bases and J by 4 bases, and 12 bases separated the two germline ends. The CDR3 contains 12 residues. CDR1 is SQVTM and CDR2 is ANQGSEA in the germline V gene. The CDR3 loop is CSVLGQNYEQYV. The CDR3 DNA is TGCAGCGTTCTTGGACAGAATTACGAGCAGTACGTC.